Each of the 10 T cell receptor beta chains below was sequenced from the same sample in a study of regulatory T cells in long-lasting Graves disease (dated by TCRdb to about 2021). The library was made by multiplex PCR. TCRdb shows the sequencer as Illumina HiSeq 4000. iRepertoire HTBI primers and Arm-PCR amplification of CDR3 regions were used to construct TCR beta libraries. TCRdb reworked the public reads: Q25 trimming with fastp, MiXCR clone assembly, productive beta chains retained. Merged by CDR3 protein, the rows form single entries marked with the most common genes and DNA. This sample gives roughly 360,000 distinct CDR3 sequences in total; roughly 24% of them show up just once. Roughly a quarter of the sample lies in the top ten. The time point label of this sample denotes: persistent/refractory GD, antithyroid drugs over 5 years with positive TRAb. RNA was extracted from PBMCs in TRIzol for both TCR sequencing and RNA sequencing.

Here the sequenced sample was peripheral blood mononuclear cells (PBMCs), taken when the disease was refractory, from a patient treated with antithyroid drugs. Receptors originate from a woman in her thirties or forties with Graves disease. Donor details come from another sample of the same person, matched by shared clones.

The CDR3: CASRGLAGYTDTQYF. In nucleotides, the CDR3 is TGTGCCAGCAGGGGGCTAGCGGGGTACACAGATACGCAGTATTTT. The chain couples TRBV6-2 or TRBV6-3 to TRBJ2-3; 9 bases align to TRBD2. The junction had 6 bases not matched to a gene; V was cut back by 6 bases and J by 2 bases. Germline assignment: CDR1 MNHEY and CDR2 SVGEGT. There are 15 residues in the CDR3.

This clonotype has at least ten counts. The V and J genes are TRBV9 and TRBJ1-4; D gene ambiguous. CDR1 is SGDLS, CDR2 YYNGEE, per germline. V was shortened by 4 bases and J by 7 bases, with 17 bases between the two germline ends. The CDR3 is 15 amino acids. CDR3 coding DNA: TGTGCCAGCAGCCCCGGCGCTGGGCCCGTTGAAAAACTGTTTTTT. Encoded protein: CASSPGAGPVEKLFF.

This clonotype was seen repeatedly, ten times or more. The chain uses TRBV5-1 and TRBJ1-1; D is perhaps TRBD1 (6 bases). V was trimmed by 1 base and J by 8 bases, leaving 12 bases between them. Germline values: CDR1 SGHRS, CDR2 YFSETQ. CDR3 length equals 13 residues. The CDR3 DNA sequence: TGCGCCAGCAGCTTGACGGGGGGCGAAGAAGCTTTCTTT. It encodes CASSLTGGEEAFF.

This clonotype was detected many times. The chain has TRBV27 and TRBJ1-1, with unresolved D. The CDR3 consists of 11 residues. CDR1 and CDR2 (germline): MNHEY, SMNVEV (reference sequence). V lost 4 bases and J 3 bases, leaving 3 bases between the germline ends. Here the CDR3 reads CASSSHTEAFF. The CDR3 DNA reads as TGTGCCAGCAGTTCCCACACTGAAGCTTTCTTT.

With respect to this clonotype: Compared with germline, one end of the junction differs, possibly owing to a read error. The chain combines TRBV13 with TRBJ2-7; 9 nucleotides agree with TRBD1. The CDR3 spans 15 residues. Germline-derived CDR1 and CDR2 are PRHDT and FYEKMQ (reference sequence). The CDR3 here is CASSLGTGLRDEQYF. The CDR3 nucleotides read TGTGCCAGCAGCCTAGGGACAGGGTTGAGGGACGAGCAGTACTTC.

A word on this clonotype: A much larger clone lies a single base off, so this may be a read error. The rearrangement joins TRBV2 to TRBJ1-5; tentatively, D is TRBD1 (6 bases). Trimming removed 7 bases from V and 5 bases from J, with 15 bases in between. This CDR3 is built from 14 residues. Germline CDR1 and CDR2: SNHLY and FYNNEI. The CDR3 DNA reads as TGTGCCAGCATGGGGGCCAGCCGCGATCAGCCCCAGCATTTT. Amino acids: CASMGASRDQPQHF.

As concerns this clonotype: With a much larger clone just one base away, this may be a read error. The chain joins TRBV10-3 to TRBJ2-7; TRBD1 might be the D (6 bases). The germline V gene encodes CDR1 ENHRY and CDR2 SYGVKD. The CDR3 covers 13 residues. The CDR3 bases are TGTGCCGTCAGTAGGGACACCACCTACGAGCAGTACTTC. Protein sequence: CAVSRDTTYEQYF.

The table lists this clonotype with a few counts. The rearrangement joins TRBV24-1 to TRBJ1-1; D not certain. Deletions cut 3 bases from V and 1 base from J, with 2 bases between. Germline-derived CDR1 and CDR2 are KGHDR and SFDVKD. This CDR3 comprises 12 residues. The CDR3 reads CATSDPNTEAFF. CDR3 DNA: TGTGCCACCAGTGATCCGAACACTGAAGCTTTCTTT.

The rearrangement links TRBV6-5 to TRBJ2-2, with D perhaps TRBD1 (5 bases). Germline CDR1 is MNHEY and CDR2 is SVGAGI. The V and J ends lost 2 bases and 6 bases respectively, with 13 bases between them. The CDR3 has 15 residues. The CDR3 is CASSYLDSGPGELFF. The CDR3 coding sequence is TGTGCCAGCAGTTACCTCGACTCAGGGCCCGGGGAGCTGTTTTTT.

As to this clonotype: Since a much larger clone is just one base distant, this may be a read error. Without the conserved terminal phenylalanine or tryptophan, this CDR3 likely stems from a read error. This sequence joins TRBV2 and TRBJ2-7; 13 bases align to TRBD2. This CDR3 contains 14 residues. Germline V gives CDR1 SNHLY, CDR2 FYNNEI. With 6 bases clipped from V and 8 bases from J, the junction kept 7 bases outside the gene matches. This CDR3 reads CASRARLAGGKQYL. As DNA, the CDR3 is TGTGCCAGCAGGGCAAGACTAGCGGGAGGAAAGCAGTACCTC.